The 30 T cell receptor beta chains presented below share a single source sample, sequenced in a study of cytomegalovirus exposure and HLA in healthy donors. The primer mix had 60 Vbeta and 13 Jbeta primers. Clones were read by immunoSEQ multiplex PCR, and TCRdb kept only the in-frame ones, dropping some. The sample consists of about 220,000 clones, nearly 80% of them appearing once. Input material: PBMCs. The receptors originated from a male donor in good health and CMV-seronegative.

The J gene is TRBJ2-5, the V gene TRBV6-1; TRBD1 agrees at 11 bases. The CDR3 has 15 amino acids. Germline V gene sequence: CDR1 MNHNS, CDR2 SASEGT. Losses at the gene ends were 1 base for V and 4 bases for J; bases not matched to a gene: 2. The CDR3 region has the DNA TGTGCCAGCAGTGAAGTGGACAGGGGGCGAGAGACCCAGTACTTC. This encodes CASSEVDRGRETQYF.

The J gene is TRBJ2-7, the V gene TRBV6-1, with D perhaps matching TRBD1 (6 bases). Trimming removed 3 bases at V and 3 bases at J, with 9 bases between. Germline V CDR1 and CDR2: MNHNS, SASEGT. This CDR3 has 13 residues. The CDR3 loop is CASSDRGSYEQYF. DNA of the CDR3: TGTGCCAGCAGTGACAGGGGTAGCTACGAGCAGTACTTC.

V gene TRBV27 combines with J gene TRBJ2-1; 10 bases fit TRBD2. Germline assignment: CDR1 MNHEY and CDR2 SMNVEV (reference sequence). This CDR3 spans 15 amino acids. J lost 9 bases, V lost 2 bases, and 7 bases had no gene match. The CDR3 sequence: CASSLSGGGSIEQFF. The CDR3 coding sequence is TGTGCCAGCAGTTTAAGCGGGGGGGGATCGATTGAGCAGTTCTTC.

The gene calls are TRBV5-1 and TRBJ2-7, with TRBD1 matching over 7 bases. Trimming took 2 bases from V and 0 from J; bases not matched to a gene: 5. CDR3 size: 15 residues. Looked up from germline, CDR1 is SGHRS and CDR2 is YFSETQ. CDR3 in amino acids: CASSFATGSSYEQYF. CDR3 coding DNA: TGCGCCAGCAGCTTCGCGACAGGGAGCTCCTACGAGCAGTACTTC.

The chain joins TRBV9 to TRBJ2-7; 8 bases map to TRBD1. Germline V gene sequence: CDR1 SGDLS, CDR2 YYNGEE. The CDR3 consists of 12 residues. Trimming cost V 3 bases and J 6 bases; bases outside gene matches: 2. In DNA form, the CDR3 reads TGTGCCAGCAGCGGACAGGGGACCGAGCAGTACTTC. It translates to CASSGQGTEQYF.

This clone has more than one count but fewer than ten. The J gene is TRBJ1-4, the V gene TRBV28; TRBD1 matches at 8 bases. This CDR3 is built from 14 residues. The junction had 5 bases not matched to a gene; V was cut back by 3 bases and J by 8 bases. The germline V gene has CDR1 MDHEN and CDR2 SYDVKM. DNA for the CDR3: TGTGCCAGCAGTTTCCAGGGGGCCGGCGAAAAACTGTTTTTT. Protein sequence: CASSFQGAGEKLFF.

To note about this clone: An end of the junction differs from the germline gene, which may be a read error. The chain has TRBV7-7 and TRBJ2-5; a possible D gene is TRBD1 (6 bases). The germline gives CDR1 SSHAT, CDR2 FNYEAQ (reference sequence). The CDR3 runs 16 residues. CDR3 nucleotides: TGTGCTAGCAGCCGCCACCTCAGGGGCTCCGGTGAGACCCAGTACTTC. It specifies CASSRHLRGSGETQYF.

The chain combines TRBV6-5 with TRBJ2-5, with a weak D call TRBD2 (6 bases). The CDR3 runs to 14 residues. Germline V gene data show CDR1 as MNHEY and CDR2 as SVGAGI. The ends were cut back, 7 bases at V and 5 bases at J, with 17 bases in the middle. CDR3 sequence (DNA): TGTGCCAGCACCTCACGGGGGAGGATCGAGACCCAGTACTTC. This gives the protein CASTSRGRIETQYF.

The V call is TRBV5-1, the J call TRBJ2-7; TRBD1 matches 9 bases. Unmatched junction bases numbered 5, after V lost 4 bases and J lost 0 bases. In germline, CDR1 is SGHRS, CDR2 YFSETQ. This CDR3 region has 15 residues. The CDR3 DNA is TGCGCCAGCAGCCGGGGACAGGGCCTCTCCTACGAGCAGTACTTC. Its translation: CASSRGQGLSYEQYF.

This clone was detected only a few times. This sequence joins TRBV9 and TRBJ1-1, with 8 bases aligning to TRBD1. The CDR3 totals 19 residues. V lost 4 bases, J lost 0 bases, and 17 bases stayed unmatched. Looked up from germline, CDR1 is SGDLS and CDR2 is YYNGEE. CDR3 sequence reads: CASSPIEGTGPFMNTEAFF. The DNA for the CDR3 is TGTGCCAGCAGCCCAATTGAGGGGACAGGTCCTTTCATGAACACTGAAGCTTTCTTT.

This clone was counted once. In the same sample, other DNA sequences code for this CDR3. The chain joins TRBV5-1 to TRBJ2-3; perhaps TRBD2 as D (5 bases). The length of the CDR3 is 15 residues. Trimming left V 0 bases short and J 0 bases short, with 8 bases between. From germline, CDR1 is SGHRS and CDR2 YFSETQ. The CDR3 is CASSLEGGSTDTQYF. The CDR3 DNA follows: TGCGCCAGCAGCTTGGAAGGAGGTAGCACAGATACGCAGTATTTT.

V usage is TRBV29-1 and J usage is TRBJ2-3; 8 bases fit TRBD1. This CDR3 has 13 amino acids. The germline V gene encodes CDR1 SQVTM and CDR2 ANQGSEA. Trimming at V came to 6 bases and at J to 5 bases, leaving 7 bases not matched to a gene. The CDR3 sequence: CSVRTGTLDTQYF. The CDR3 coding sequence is TGCAGCGTGCGGACAGGGACGTTAGATACGCAGTATTTT.

The CDR3 loop reads CASSSGVGEQFF. The CDR3 region has the DNA TGTGCCAGCAGTTCGGGGGTTGGTGAGCAGTTCTTC. The chain combines TRBV6-5 with TRBJ2-1; possible D gene TRBD2, 6 bases. V was clipped by 4 bases and J by 9 bases, with 10 bases between them. This CDR3 region has 12 residues. CDR1 MNHEY and CDR2 SVGAGI come from the germline V gene.

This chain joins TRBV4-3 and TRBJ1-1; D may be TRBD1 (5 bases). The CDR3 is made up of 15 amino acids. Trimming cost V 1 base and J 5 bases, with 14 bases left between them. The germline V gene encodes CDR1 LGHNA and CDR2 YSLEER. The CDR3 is CASSQGGVGRTEAFF. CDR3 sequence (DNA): TGCGCCAGCAGCCAAGGGGGGGTGGGGAGGACTGAAGCTTTCTTT.

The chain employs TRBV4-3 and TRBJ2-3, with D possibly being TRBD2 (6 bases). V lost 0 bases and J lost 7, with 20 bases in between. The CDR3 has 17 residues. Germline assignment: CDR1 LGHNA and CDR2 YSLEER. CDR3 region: CASSQDHPAGLPNTQYF. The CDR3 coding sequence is TGCGCCAGCAGCCAAGACCACCCAGCGGGTCTCCCAAATACGCAGTATTTT.

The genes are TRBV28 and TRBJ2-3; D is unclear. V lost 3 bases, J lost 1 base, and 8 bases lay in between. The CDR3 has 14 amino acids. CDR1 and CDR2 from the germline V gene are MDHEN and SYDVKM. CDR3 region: CASSFFAGTDTQYF. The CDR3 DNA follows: TGTGCCAGCAGTTTTTTTGCGGGCACAGATACGCAGTATTTT.

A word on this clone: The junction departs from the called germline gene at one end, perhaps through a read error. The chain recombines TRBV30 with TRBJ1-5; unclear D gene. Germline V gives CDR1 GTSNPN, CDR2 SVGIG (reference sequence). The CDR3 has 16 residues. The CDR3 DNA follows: TGTGCCTGGAGTATACCCTGGATTGATAGCAGTCAGCCCCAGCATTTT. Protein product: CAWSIPWIDSSQPQHF.

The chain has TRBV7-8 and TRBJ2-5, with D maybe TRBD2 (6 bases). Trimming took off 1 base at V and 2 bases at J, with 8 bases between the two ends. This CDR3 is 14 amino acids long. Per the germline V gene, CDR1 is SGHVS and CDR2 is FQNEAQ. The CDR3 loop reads CASSLVGRQETQYF. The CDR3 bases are TGTGCCAGCAGCTTAGTGGGGAGGCAAGAGACCCAGTACTTC.

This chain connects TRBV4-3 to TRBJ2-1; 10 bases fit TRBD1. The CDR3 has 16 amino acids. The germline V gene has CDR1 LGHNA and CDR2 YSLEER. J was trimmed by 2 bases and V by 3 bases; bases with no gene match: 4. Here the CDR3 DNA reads TGCGCCAGCAGCCACCAGACAGGGGGCCCCTACAATGAGCAGTTCTTC. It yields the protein CASSHQTGGPYNEQFF.

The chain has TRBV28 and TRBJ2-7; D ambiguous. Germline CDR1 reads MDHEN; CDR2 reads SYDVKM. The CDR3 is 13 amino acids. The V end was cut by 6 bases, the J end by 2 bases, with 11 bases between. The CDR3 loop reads CASRTGSPYEQYF. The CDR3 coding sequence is TGTGCCAGCAGAACCGGGTCCCCCTACGAGCAGTACTTC.

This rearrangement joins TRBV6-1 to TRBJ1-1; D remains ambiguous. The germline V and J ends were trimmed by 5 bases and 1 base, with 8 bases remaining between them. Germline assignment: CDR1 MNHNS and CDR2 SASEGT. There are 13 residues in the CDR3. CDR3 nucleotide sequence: TGTGCCAGCAGTTATTTTTCGAACACTGAAGCTTTCTTT. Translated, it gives CASSYFSNTEAFF.

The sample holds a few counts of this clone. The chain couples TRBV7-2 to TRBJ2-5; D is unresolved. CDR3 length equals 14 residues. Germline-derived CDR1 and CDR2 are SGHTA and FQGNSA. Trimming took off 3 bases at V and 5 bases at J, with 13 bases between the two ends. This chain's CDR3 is CASSFPGYGETQYF. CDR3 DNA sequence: TGTGCCAGCAGCTTTCCCGGATACGGGGAGACCCAGTACTTC.

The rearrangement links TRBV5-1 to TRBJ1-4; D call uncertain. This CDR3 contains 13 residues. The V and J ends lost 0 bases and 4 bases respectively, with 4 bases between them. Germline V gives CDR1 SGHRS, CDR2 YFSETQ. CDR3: CASSLVHNEKLFF. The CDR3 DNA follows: TGCGCCAGCAGCTTGGTTCATAATGAAAAACTGTTTTTT.

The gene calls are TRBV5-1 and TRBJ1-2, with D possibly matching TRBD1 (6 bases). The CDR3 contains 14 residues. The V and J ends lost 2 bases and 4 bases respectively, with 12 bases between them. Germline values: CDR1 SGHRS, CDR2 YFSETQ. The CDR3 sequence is CASSFSGQTYGYTF. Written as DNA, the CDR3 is TGCGCCAGCAGCTTCTCAGGACAGACCTATGGCTACACCTTC.

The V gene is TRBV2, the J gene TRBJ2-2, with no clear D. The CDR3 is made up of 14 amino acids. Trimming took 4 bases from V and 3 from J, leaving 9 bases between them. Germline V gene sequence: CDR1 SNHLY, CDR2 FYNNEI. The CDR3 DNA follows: TGTGCCAGCAGTGGCCCACGGGACACCGGGGAGCTGTTTTTT. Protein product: CASSGPRDTGELFF.

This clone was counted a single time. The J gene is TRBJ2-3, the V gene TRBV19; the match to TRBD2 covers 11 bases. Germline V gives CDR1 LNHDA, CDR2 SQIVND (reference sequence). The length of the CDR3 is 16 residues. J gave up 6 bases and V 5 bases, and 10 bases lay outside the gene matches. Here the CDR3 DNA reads TGTGCCAGTAGTTCACGACTAGCGGGATCCCCCGATACGCAGTATTTT. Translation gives CASSSRLAGSPDTQYF.

In DNA form, the CDR3 reads TGTGCCAGCAGTGAAGTATCATACAGGGCGGGAGAGACCCAGTACTTC. Protein sequence: CASSEVSYRAGETQYF. This chain joins TRBV6-1 and TRBJ2-5; possible D gene TRBD1, 6 bases. CDR1 MNHNS and CDR2 SASEGT come from the germline V gene. With 1 base removed from V and 4 bases from J, the gap between germline ends came to 16 bases. This CDR3 spans 16 amino acids.

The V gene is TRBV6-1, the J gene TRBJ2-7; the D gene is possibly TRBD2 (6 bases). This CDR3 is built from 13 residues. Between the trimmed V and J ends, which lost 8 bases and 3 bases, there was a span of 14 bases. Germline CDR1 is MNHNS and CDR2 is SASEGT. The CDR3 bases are TGTGCCAGCTGGACCAGGGAGGTCTACGAGCAGTACTTC. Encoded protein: CASWTREVYEQYF.

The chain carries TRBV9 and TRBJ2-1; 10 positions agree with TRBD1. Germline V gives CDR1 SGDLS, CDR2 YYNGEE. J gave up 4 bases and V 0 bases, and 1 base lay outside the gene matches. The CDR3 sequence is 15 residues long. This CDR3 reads CASSVGTGGYNEQFF. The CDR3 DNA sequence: TGTGCCAGCAGCGTAGGGACAGGGGGTTACAATGAGCAGTTCTTC. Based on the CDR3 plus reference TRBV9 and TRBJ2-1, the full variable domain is DSGVTQTPKHLITATGQRVTLRCSPRSGDLSVYWYQQSLDQGLQFLIQYYNGEERAKGNILERFSAQQFPDLHSELNLSSLELGDSALYFCASSVGTGGYNEQFFGPGTRLTVL.

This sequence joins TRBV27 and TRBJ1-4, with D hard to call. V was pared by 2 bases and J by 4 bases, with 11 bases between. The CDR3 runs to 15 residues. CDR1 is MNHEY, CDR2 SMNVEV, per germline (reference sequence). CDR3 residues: CASSLGEGLNEKLFF. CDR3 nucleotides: TGTGCCAGCAGTTTAGGAGAGGGCCTTAATGAAAAACTGTTTTTT. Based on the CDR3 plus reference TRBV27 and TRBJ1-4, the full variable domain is EAQVTQNPRYLITVTGKKLTVTCSQNMNHEYMSWYRQDPGLGLRQIYYSMNVEVTDKGDVPEGYKVSRKEKRNFPLILESPSPNQTSLYFCASSLGEGLNEKLFFGSGTQLSVL.